This T cell receptor beta chain was profiled in a study of blood T cell repertoires in COVID-19. Authors' data handling: Amplification with reference gene primers provided the estimates of nucleated cell counts. Some clones are missing from TCRdb's copy, which holds only in-frame ones; the method was immunoSEQ multiplex PCR. That table gives V, J and clone size, and the DNA gave D and trimming. The sample includes nearly 350,000 clones, about 93% of them seen just once. The CDR3 extends over 12 amino acids. V lost 2 bases and J lost 4, with 6 bases in between. CDR1 and CDR2 from the germline V gene are SGHNT and YYREEE (reference sequence).

This sequence originates from a woman aged 18-35 years who had recovered from COVID-19. The chain combines TRBV5-4 with TRBJ2-5; no clear D gene. The sequencing sample was made of peripheral blood. The CDR3 here is CASSLNGETQYF. Written as DNA, the CDR3 is TGTGCCAGCAGCTTAAACGGAGAGACCCAGTACTTC.